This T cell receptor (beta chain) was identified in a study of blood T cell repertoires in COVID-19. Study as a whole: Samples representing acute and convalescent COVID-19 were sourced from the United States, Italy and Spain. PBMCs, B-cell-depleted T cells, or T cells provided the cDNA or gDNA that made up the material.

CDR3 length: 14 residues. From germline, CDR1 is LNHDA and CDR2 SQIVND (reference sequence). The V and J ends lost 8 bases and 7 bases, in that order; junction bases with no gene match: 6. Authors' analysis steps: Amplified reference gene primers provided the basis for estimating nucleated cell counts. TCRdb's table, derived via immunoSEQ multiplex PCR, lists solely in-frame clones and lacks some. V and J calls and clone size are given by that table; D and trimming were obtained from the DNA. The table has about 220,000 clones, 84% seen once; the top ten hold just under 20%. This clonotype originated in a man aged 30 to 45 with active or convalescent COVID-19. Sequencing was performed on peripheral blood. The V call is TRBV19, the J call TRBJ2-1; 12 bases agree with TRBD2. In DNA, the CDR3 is TGTGCCAGTGCCCGACTAGCGGGAGATAATGAGCAGTTCTTC. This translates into CASARLAGDNEQFF.